The 28 T cell receptor beta chains given below trace back to one sample, sequenced in a study of tumor-infiltrating lymphocytes in primary liver carcinoma. Total RNA amounting to around 530 ng was the source from which TCR beta cDNA was made with a constant-region primer. Slightly modified ARM-PCR, run as three nested multiplex PCR rounds, produced the TCR beta libraries. PCR rounds one and two used TRBV1-TRBV30 forward primers with a C-beta reverse primer for around 11 cycles each. In TCRdb, the multiplex PCR reads were re-called with MiXCR into one record per CDR3 protein. This table has 300,000 to 350,000 distinct CDR3 sequences, around three fifths appearing once. Extraction also yielded germline DNA, while blood RNA was obtained from unsorted whole blood. The material sequenced was peripheral blood. The origin of the receptors is a woman in her 30s with primary liver carcinoma and hepatitis B virus infection.

As regards this clonotype: A read error may be the cause here, since a much bigger clone is one base away. Since the CDR3 does not end with the conserved phenylalanine or tryptophan, this likely comes from a read error. The rearrangement uses TRBV29-1 and TRBJ2-5; TRBD1 or TRBD2 may be the D gene (5 bases each). The CDR3 consists of 13 residues. V lost 4 bases and J 3 bases, leaving 12 bases between the germline ends. The germline gives CDR1 SQVTM, CDR2 ANQGSEA. The CDR3 here is CSVGGPAEETQYV. The CDR3 region has the DNA TGCAGCGTTGGGGGCCCAGCGGAAGAGACCCAGTACGTC.

The CDR3 loop is CASSFSPSGIDEQYF. CDR3 sequence (DNA): TGTGCCAGCAGTTTTTCCCCTAGCGGGATAGACGAGCAGTACTTC. The J gene is TRBJ2-7, the V gene TRBV6-2 or TRBV6-3; 9 bases agree with TRBD2. With V trimmed by 4 bases and J by 5 bases, 9 bases remained unmatched. The length of the CDR3 is 15 residues. The germline V gene has CDR1 MNHEY and CDR2 SVGEGT.

The chain combines TRBV11-2 with TRBJ2-1; TRBD1 agrees at 8 bases. The V gene end was trimmed by 7 bases and the J gene end by 0 bases; junction bases not matched to a gene: 5. Germline V gene lookup returns CDR1 SGHAT and CDR2 FQNNGV. This CDR3 has 15 residues. The CDR3 sequence: CASNLGTGSYNEQFF. In nucleotides, the CDR3 is TGTGCCAGCAACTTGGGGACAGGCTCCTACAATGAGCAGTTCTTC.

This clonotype was observed at least ten times. The chain recombines TRBV12-3 or TRBV12-4 with TRBJ2-3; 8 bases are shared with TRBD2. The CDR3 runs to 18 residues. V lost 5 bases and J lost 3; bases outside the gene matches: 16. CDR3 amino acids: CASSPRREEGPWTDTQYF. The CDR3 coding sequence is TGTGCCAGCAGTCCCCGGCGGGAGGAGGGGCCTTGGACAGATACGCAGTATTTT.

This sequence joins TRBV11-2 and TRBJ2-2; tentatively, D is TRBD2 (5 bases). V dropped 6 bases and J dropped 4 bases, with 18 bases sitting between them. The CDR3 loop spans 16 amino acids. The germline V gene has CDR1 SGHAT and CDR2 FQNNGV. CDR3 in DNA: TGTGCCAGCAGTTCAGCCGCCGGGGTGACCACCGGGGAGCTGTTTTTT. This translates into CASSSAAGVTTGELFF.

As regards this clonotype: The missing conserved phenylalanine or tryptophan at the end of this CDR3 makes a read error likely. V and J are TRBV6-2 or TRBV6-3 and TRBJ2-7, with 8 positions matching TRBD1. The germline gives CDR1 MNHEY, CDR2 SVGEGT. V trimming: 6 bases; J trimming: 5 bases; junction bases outside the gene matches: 15. The CDR3 length is 16 residues. CDR3 sequence (DNA): TGTGCCAGCAGATCGAACCTCGGACAGGGTTCTAACGAGCAGTACTAC. Translated: CASRSNLGQGSNEQYY.

A word on this clonotype: The missing conserved phenylalanine or tryptophan at the end of this CDR3 makes a read error likely. This chain connects TRBV11-2 to TRBJ2-2; D is uncertain. Germline loops: CDR1 SGHAT, CDR2 FQNNGV. This CDR3 has 13 amino acids. CDR3 sequence (DNA): TGTGCCAGTAGCTTCGGGTTTACCGGGGAGCTGTTTTTA. It specifies CASSFGFTGELFL.

This clonotype is a singleton in its sample. The V gene is TRBV7-9, the J gene TRBJ2-3; D may be TRBD1 (7 bases). V was shortened by 5 bases and J by 0 bases, with 18 bases between the two germline ends. The CDR3 loop spans 17 amino acids. Germline loops: CDR1 SEHNR, CDR2 FQNEAQ (reference sequence). DNA for the CDR3: TGTGCCAGCAGCGGTAGGAGGGGGCCTTCTAGCACAGATACGCAGTATTTT. Translated, it gives CASSGRRGPSSTDTQYF.

The chain's CDR3 is CAISEEEEGDYTF. The CDR3 DNA follows: TGTGCCATCAGTGAAGAGGAGGAGGGGGACTACACCTTC. The V gene is TRBV10-3, the J gene TRBJ1-2, with D maybe TRBD1 (6 bases). The CDR3 spans 13 residues. Germline assignment: CDR1 ENHRY and CDR2 SYGVKD. The germline V and J ends were trimmed by 3 bases and 10 bases, with 15 bases remaining between them.

This clonotype has only a few counts. The chain links TRBV5-5 to TRBJ1-5; D not resolved. The CDR3 has 15 amino acids. With 1 base removed from V and 1 base from J, the gap between germline ends came to 9 bases. Germline assignment: CDR1 SGHKS and CDR2 YYEKEE (reference sequence). The chain's CDR3 is CASSLYEQSNQPQHF. The CDR3 nucleotides read TGTGCCAGCAGCTTGTATGAACAAAGCAATCAGCCCCAGCATTTT.

Worth noting for this clonotype: A much larger clone lies one base from this, so it may be a read error. The chain joins TRBV12-3 or TRBV12-4 to TRBJ2-1, with a tentative D call TRBD1 (8 bases). CDR3 length: 16 amino acids. V was pared by 10 bases and J by 4 bases, with 23 bases between. CDR3 amino acids: CANNKRAGQVYNEQFF. The CDR3 nucleotides are TGTGCCAACAACAAGAGAGCGGGACAGGTTTACAATGAGCAGTTCTTC.

This clonotype has ten or more counts. The genes are TRBV12-3 or TRBV12-4 and TRBJ2-5, with no clear D. V was trimmed by 6 bases and J by 4 bases, leaving 15 bases between them. The CDR3 loop spans 14 amino acids. Here the CDR3 reads CASSASTGGETQYF. The CDR3 nucleotides are TGTGCCAGCAGCGCCTCGACGGGTGGAGAGACCCAGTACTTC.

This chain joins TRBV10-3 and TRBJ2-1; 8 bases fit TRBD1. The CDR3 runs 14 residues. Germline V gene lookup returns CDR1 ENHRY and CDR2 SYGVKD. CDR3 protein: CATQGQGVYNEQFF. The DNA for the CDR3 is TGTGCAACCCAAGGACAGGGAGTGTACAATGAGCAGTTCTTC.

The gene calls are TRBV20-1 and TRBJ2-1; no clear D gene. In germline, CDR1 is DFQATT, CDR2 SNEGSKA (reference sequence). CDR3 size: 11 residues. The V gene lost 6 bases and the J gene lost 4 bases, with 7 bases spanning the gap. The CDR3 protein is CSATPYNEQFF. The CDR3 DNA follows: TGCAGTGCAACTCCATACAATGAGCAGTTCTTC.

This clonotype turned up a few times. The rearrangement uses TRBV4-3 and TRBJ2-7; D is unresolved. With 5 bases removed from V and 7 bases from J, the gap between germline ends came to 24 bases. CDR1 and CDR2 (germline): LGHNA, YSLEER. The CDR3 sequence is 16 residues long. CDR3 sequence (DNA): TGCGCCAGCAGCGAAACCGCTCTTACCGGGCCTTGGGAGCAGTACTTC. Translated: CASSETALTGPWEQYF.

On this clonotype itself: This may be a read error: a much more frequent sequence differs by one nucleotide. Lacking the conserved final phenylalanine or tryptophan, this CDR3 likely reflects a read error. V and J are TRBV6-5 and TRBJ2-2, with 7 bases aligning to TRBD2. The CDR3 consists of 15 residues. With 0 bases clipped from V and 7 bases from J, the junction kept 5 bases outside the gene matches. CDR1 is MNHEY and CDR2 is SVGAGI in the germline V gene. Written as DNA, the CDR3 is TGTGCCAGCAGTTACTCGCCCGGGAGGCACGGGGAGCTGTTTTCT. Its protein is CASSYSPGRHGELFS.

This chain joins TRBV11-2 and TRBJ2-2; D gene ambiguous. The CDR3 is made up of 17 amino acids. Germline values: CDR1 SGHAT, CDR2 FQNNGV. Trimming cost V 6 bases and J 2 bases, with 19 bases left between them. CDR3 residues: CASRDLVAAINTGELFF. CDR3 DNA: TGTGCCAGCAGAGATCTCGTGGCAGCAATTAACACCGGGGAGCTGTTTTTT.

A note on this clonotype: At one of its ends the junction is not consistent with the germline gene, which may arise from a read error. This chain links TRBV5-4 with TRBJ2-2; 7 positions match TRBD2. The germline V gene has CDR1 SGHNT and CDR2 YYREEE (reference sequence). The CDR3 loop spans 14 amino acids. CDR3 DNA sequence: TGTGCCAACAGCTTGCCGACTAGCAACGGGGAGCTGTTTTTT. Translation gives CANSLPTSNGELFF.

The rearrangement uses TRBV5-1 and TRBJ2-7, with no clear D. The CDR3 consists of 13 residues. CDR1 SGHRS and CDR2 YFSETQ come from the germline V gene. V was trimmed by 0 bases and J by 2 bases, leaving 6 bases between them. CDR3 in DNA: TGCGCCAGCAGCTTGGAACCTGCCTACGAGCAGTACTTC. It is translated as CASSLEPAYEQYF.

This clonotype was found many times. CDR3 sequence (DNA): TGCAGCGTCAGGGACGGAACTAACACTGAAGCTTTCTTT. Translating gives CSVRDGTNTEAFF. The genes are TRBV29-1 and TRBJ1-1; maybe TRBD1 (5 bases). Per germline, CDR1 SQVTM and CDR2 ANQGSEA. The CDR3 spans 13 residues. V gave up 6 bases and J gave up 2 bases, with 13 bases separating them.

With regard to this clonotype: The CDR3 ends on some other residue instead of the conserved phenylalanine or tryptophan, so this is likely a read error. Written as DNA, the CDR3 is TGTGCCAGCAGAGGGAGGGCCCCCGAGACCCAGTACCTC. Its translation: CASRGRAPETQYL. The rearrangement uses TRBV6-2 or TRBV6-3 and TRBJ2-5; 7 bases are a match to TRBD2. This CDR3 spans 13 amino acids. V was clipped by 6 bases and J by 5 bases; unmatched bases: 6. Germline lookup yields CDR1 MNHEY and CDR2 SVGEGT.

Note on this clonotype: Germline is not matched at one junction end, which may reflect a read error. The chain is built from TRBV11-3 and TRBJ1-1; tentative D call: TRBD1 (5 bases). CDR3 length: 15 residues. Germline values: CDR1 SGHNT, CDR2 YENEEA. DNA for the CDR3: TGTGCCAGCAGCGTTTTGGGGGGTCTGAACACTGGAGCTTTCTTT. Its translation: CASSVLGGLNTGAFF.

The chain combines TRBV2 with TRBJ1-2; 7 bases map to TRBD1. The germline V gene has CDR1 SNHLY and CDR2 FYNNEI. This CDR3 contains 16 residues. V lost 7 bases to trimming and J lost 4 bases; unmatched junction nucleotides: 15. CDR3 in amino acids: CASIAATGAYFYGYTF. CDR3 coding DNA: TGTGCCAGCATAGCAGCCACAGGGGCCTATTTCTATGGCTACACCTTC.

Turning to this clonotype: A read error is possible here, since a much larger clone lies one base away. The chain uses TRBV30 and TRBJ2-5; the D call may be TRBD1 or TRBD2 (5 bases each). Germline V CDR1 and CDR2: GTSNPN, SVGIG (reference sequence). Trimming left V 5 bases short and J 5 bases short, with 12 bases between. This CDR3 is 12 amino acids long. This CDR3 is CAWGRGTETQYF. The CDR3 DNA sequence: TGTGCCTGGGGTCGAGGGACGGAGACCCAGTACTTC.

This clonotype has at least ten counts. The CDR3, as DNA: TGCAGCGTTGAAGAACTGACAGGGGCTGGCTACACCTTC. Translating gives CSVEELTGAGYTF. V is TRBV29-1 and J is TRBJ1-2; 8 bases map to TRBD1. The CDR3 totals 13 residues. CDR1 is SQVTM, CDR2 ANQGSEA, per germline. Trimming at V came to 0 bases and at J to 7 bases, leaving 4 bases not matched to a gene. The variable domain in full, completed from reference TRBV29-1 and TRBJ1-2, reads SAVISQKPSRDICQRGTSLTIQCQVDSQVTMMFWYRQQPGQSLTLIATANQGSEATYESGFVIDKFPISRPNLTFSTLTVSNMSPEDSSIYLCSVEELTGAGYTFGSGTRLTVV.

This clonotype was counted a few times. V is TRBV5-4 and J is TRBJ2-1; the D call may be TRBD1 or TRBD2 (6 bases each). This CDR3 is 13 amino acids long. Germline V gene lookup returns CDR1 SGHNT and CDR2 YYREEE (reference sequence). The V end lost 3 bases, the J end lost 9 bases, and 13 bases lay between the germline ends. The CDR3 spells CASSWRGAGEQFF. The CDR3 nucleotides are TGTGCCAGCAGCTGGAGGGGGGCTGGTGAGCAGTTCTTC.

In regard to this clonotype: The conserved closing phenylalanine or tryptophan is absent in this CDR3, likely reflecting a read error. V usage is TRBV7-9 and J usage is TRBJ1-4, with D possibly matching TRBD1 (5 bases). V lost 0 bases and J lost 5, with 7 bases in between. Germline V gives CDR1 SEHNR, CDR2 FQNEAQ (reference sequence). The CDR3 sequence is 14 residues long. The CDR3 bases are TGTGCCAGCAGCTTAGCCGGGGGGAATGAAAAACTGTTTTAT. It encodes CASSLAGGNEKLFY.

The V and J genes are TRBV7-9 and TRBJ2-6; D perhaps matches TRBD2 (5 bases). From germline, CDR1 is SEHNR and CDR2 FQNEAQ (reference sequence). V gave up 1 base and J gave up 2 bases, with 21 bases separating them. The CDR3 covers 20 residues. The CDR3 coding sequence is TGTGCCAGCAGCTTAGAGTCTGGGCCGGGAACCAAAACTGGGGCCAACGTCCTGACTTTC. Translating gives CASSLESGPGTKTGANVLTF.